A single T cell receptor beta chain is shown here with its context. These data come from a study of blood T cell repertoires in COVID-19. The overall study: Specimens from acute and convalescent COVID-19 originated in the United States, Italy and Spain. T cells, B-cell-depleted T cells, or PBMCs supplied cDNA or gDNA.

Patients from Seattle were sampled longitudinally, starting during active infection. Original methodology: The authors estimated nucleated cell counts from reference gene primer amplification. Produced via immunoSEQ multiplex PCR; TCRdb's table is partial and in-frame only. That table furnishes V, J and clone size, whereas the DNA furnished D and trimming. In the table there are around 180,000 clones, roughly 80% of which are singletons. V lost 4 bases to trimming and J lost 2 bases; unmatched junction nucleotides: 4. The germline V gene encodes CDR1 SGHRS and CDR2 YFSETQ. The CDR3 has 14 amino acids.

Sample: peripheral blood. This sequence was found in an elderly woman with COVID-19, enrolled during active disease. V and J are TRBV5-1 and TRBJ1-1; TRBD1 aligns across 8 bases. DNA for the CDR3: TGCGCCAGCAGCCCAGGACAGGGAAACACTGAAGCTTTCTTT. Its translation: CASSPGQGNTEAFF. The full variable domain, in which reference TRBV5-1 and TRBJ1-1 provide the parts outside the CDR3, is KAGVTQTPRYLIKTRGQQVTLSCSPISGHRSVSWYQQTPGQGLQFLFEYFSETQRNKGNFPGRFSGRQFSNSRSEMNVSTLELGDSALYLCASSPGQGNTEAFFGQGTRLTVV.